This note documents a single T cell receptor (beta chain) sequence. Its specificity is unknown. The data stem from a study of shared clonotypes between healthy human individuals. Findings and limits, study-wide: Donor scarcity curtailed the genetic and exposure-history diversity represented herein.

CD8 cells classed as naive were CD45RO-negative and positively selected for CCR7, excluding terminally differentiated effector memory CD45RA+ cells. Losses at the gene ends were 5 bases for V and 2 bases for J; bases not matched to a gene: 9. The V gene's germline CDR1 is MDHEN and CDR2 SYDVKM. The CDR3 is made up of 15 amino acids. TCRdb's table, derived via immunoSEQ multiplex PCR, lists solely in-frame clones and lacks some. The sample includes around 550,000 clones, roughly 95% of them seen just once. The clonotype was recovered from a woman aged 25 to 45 in good health. V is TRBV28 and J is TRBJ2-7, with TRBD2 matching 7 bases. The sequencing sample was made of naive CD8+ T cells sorted from blood. As DNA, the CDR3 is TGTGCCAGCAGTATCCTCTTGCGGGAGACCTACGAGCAGTACTTC. It specifies CASSILLRETYEQYF.